These 32 T cell receptor beta chains originate from one sample sequenced in a study of T cells after yellow fever vaccination. A single record per CDR3 protein comes from TCRdb applying MiXCR to the 5' RACE reads. This table has 100,000 to 150,000 distinct CDR3 sequences, roughly 9% appearing once. Sequenced material: CD8+ T cells sorted from PBMCs, taken on the day of the yellow fever booster vaccination. These receptors all stem from a man aged 18 to 35 who received the YFV17D yellow fever vaccine.

The chain links TRBV7-6 to TRBJ1-4; 7 positions agree with TRBD1. In germline, CDR1 is SGHVS, CDR2 FNYEAQ. V shed 1 base, J shed 4 bases, and the junction held 3 bases outside the gene matches. The CDR3 has 15 amino acids. CDR3 amino acids: CASSLEGDSNEKLFF. CDR3 bases: TGTGCCAGCAGCTTAGAAGGGGACAGTAATGAAAAACTGTTTTTT.

This chain links TRBV25-1 with TRBJ2-2; possibly TRBD2 for D (5 bases). This CDR3 has 13 amino acids. V was shortened by 8 bases and J by 8 bases, with 15 bases between the two germline ends. Germline CDR1 is MGHDK and CDR2 is SYGVNS. The CDR3 region is CASGETSAGELFF. CDR3 DNA sequence: TGTGCCAGCGGGGAGACATCCGCTGGGGAGCTGTTTTTT.

This chain connects TRBV6-2 or TRBV6-3 to TRBJ2-7; TRBD1 matches at 8 bases. The CDR3 covers 17 residues. Germline trimming cut 2 bases from V and 0 bases from J; bases unmatched to any gene: 9. Germline V CDR1 and CDR2: MNHEY, SVGEGT. CDR3 sequence reads: CASSYPGQGFSSYEQYF. The CDR3 bases are TGTGCCAGCAGTTACCCCGGACAGGGTTTCAGCTCCTACGAGCAGTACTTC.

This clonotype was seen a handful of times. The chain links TRBV7-9 to TRBJ2-5, with 9 positions matching TRBD1. The CDR3 consists of 15 residues. Germline assignment: CDR1 SEHNR and CDR2 FQNEAQ (reference sequence). V shed 5 bases and J 6 bases; nucleotides not matched to a gene: 10. The CDR3 loop is CASSPRDRAVKTQYF. The CDR3, as DNA: TGTGCCAGCAGCCCACGGGACAGGGCCGTGAAGACCCAGTACTTC.

This clonotype appeared a few times. The chain has TRBV29-1 and TRBJ1-1, with D unresolved. Trimming shortened V by 3 bases and J by 4 bases, and 12 bases separated the two germline ends. The CDR3 covers 13 residues. CDR1 and CDR2 (germline): SQVTM, ANQGSEA. The CDR3 region has the DNA TGCAGCGTTGACTGGGGTGGGGTCACTGAAGCTTTCTTT. This codes for CSVDWGGVTEAFF.

This clonotype was recorded a few times. This chain joins TRBV19 and TRBJ2-2; the D gene is possibly TRBD2 (5 bases). Between the trimmed V and J ends, which lost 6 bases and 3 bases, there was a span of 8 bases. The CDR3 is made up of 13 amino acids. CDR1 is LNHDA, CDR2 SQIVND, per germline (reference sequence). CDR3 region: CASSWRYTGELFF. Here the CDR3 DNA reads TGTGCCAGTAGCTGGAGGTACACCGGGGAGCTGTTTTTT.

The J gene is TRBJ1-1, the V gene TRBV7-6, with 7 bases fitting TRBD1. Germline V lookup: CDR1 SGHVS, CDR2 FNYEAQ. This CDR3 region has 15 residues. After removal of 5 bases from V and 6 bases from J, the junction contained 12 bases not matched to a gene. The CDR3 region is CASSDNRGEVSEAFF. The CDR3 coding sequence is TGTGCCAGCAGCGATAACAGGGGCGAGGTCTCTGAAGCTTTCTTT.

This chain uses TRBV6-2 or TRBV6-3 with TRBJ1-4; no clear D gene. V was shortened by 0 bases and J by 0 bases, with 5 bases between the two germline ends. Germline CDR1 reads MNHEY; CDR2 reads SVGEGT. CDR3 length equals 15 residues. In nucleotides, the CDR3 is TGTGCCAGCAGTTACTCCGCAGCAACTAATGAAAAACTGTTTTTT. Translation gives CASSYSAATNEKLFF.

This chain joins TRBV20-1 and TRBJ2-7; D perhaps matches TRBD2 (5 bases). The CDR3 is 13 amino acids. Trimming took 1 base from V and 3 from J, leaving 10 bases between them. Germline loops: CDR1 DFQATT, CDR2 SNEGSKA (reference sequence). The CDR3 reads CSARAPGSYEQYF. The CDR3 DNA reads as TGCAGTGCTAGAGCTCCGGGGAGCTACGAGCAGTACTTC.

The chain joins TRBV12-5 to TRBJ1-1; unclear D gene. The germline V gene has CDR1 LGHNT and CDR2 FRNRAP. CDR3 size: 13 residues. The V end lost 6 bases, the J end lost 1 base, and 9 bases lay between the germline ends. The CDR3: CASGLGGNTEAFF. The CDR3 nucleotides are TGTGCTAGTGGCCTCGGCGGGAACACTGAAGCTTTCTTT.

This chain connects TRBV7-2 to TRBJ1-2, with D perhaps matching TRBD1 (5 bases). Germline V gene lookup returns CDR1 SGHTA and CDR2 FQGNSA. This CDR3 has 14 amino acids. V lost 5 bases and J 2 bases, leaving 12 bases between the germline ends. CDR3 in DNA: TGTGCCAGCAGCCTCCCCGGGGCAAACTATGGCTACACCTTC. Amino acid sequence: CASSLPGANYGYTF.

The rearrangement uses TRBV7-8 and TRBJ2-1; D gene unclear. With 0 bases removed from V and 5 bases from J, the gap between germline ends came to 5 bases. The CDR3 is made up of 13 amino acids. Germline values: CDR1 SGHVS, CDR2 FQNEAQ. CDR3 sequence reads: CASSLAYDNEQFF. CDR3 sequence (DNA): TGTGCCAGCAGCTTAGCGTACGACAATGAGCAGTTCTTC.

This chain links TRBV6-2 or TRBV6-3 with TRBJ2-4; D is undetermined. Germline V gene lookup returns CDR1 MNHEY and CDR2 SVGEGT. The CDR3 has 18 residues. Trimming left V 2 bases short and J 6 bases short, with 23 bases between. CDR3 residues: CASSYGVLDSRSRNIQYF. In nucleotides, the CDR3 is TGTGCCAGCAGTTACGGGGTTCTCGACTCCCGTTCCAGAAACATTCAGTACTTC.

This clonotype appeared many times. V usage is TRBV7-9 and J usage is TRBJ2-1; tentatively, D is TRBD2 (7 bases). The CDR3 totals 16 residues. CDR1 is SEHNR, CDR2 FQNEAQ, per germline (reference sequence). Trimming pared 4 bases from V and 7 bases from J, leaving 20 bases between. CDR3 sequence reads: CASSSRGGLGVNEQFF. In DNA form, the CDR3 reads TGTGCCAGCAGCTCGAGGGGGGGCCTCGGAGTTAATGAGCAGTTCTTC.

The chain couples TRBV11-2 to TRBJ2-2; D unclear. V lost 5 bases, J lost 4 bases, and 20 bases lay in between. Germline V gene data show CDR1 as SGHAT and CDR2 as FQNNGV. The CDR3 consists of 17 residues. The CDR3 sequence is CASSPNLLMLSTGELFF. The CDR3, as DNA: TGTGCCAGCAGCCCTAACCTACTAATGTTGAGCACCGGGGAGCTGTTTTTT.

This clonotype was counted at least ten times. The chain links TRBV2 to TRBJ2-1; 10 bases are a match to TRBD2. CDR1 is SNHLY, CDR2 FYNNEI, per germline. V was clipped by 7 bases and J by 7 bases; unmatched bases: 22. CDR3 length: 19 amino acids. The CDR3 DNA follows: TGTGCCAGCACCCGAGCCCTAGCGGGGGCCGCTTCCTTGGGGAATGAGCAGTTCTTC. Translating it yields CASTRALAGAASLGNEQFF.

A few counts support this clonotype. This rearrangement joins TRBV4-1 to TRBJ2-2; D possibly corresponds to TRBD2 (5 bases). V gave up 1 base and J gave up 4 bases, with 10 bases separating them. CDR1 is MGHRA and CDR2 is YSYEKL in the germline V gene. This CDR3 spans 15 amino acids. The CDR3 bases are TGCGCCAGCAGCCAAGGCCGGGGTACCACCGGGGAGCTGTTTTTT. Its protein product is CASSQGRGTTGELFF.

The chain has TRBV12-3 or TRBV12-4 and TRBJ2-3, with D unclear. CDR3 length equals 13 residues. V lost 5 bases and J 1 base, leaving 7 bases between the germline ends. The CDR3 reads CASSEDGTDTQYF. The CDR3 nucleotides are TGTGCCAGCAGTGAGGACGGCACAGATACGCAGTATTTT.

This clonotype showed up just a few times. V usage is TRBV7-9 and J usage is TRBJ2-5; D gene ambiguous. Germline V lookup: CDR1 SEHNR, CDR2 FQNEAQ (reference sequence). The CDR3 is 12 residues long. V lost 2 bases to trimming and J lost 3 bases, with 4 bases between them. The CDR3 bases are TGTGCCAGCAGCTTATTTGAAGAGACCCAGTACTTC. Its translation is CASSLFEETQYF.

By its share, this clonotype is medium-sized. The chain carries TRBV6-4 and TRBJ2-1, with TRBD2 matching over 10 bases. With 0 bases clipped from V and 6 bases from J, the junction kept 2 bases outside the gene matches. CDR1 MRHNA and CDR2 SNTAGT come from the germline V gene. The CDR3 totals 15 residues. In DNA form, the CDR3 reads TGTGCCAGCAGTGACTCAGCGGGGGGGCCCAATGAGCAGTTCTTC. Translating it yields CASSDSAGGPNEQFF.

The chain links TRBV12-3 or TRBV12-4 to TRBJ1-2; no reliable D call. There are 13 residues in the CDR3. V lost 6 bases to trimming and J lost 4 bases, with 12 bases between them. CDR3 nucleotide sequence: TGTGCCAGCAGCAGAGTTACCAGCTATGGCTACACCTTC. This gives the protein CASSRVTSYGYTF.

The table lists this clonotype with a few counts. This chain connects TRBV12-3 or TRBV12-4 to TRBJ1-1; no clear D gene. The CDR3 consists of 12 residues. V lost 4 bases and J lost 4, with 7 bases in between. The CDR3 protein is CASSYRSTEAFF. In DNA form, the CDR3 reads TGTGCCAGCAGTTACCGGAGCACTGAAGCTTTCTTT.

The chain is built from TRBV6-2 or TRBV6-3 and TRBJ1-1, with 9 bases lining up with TRBD1. The germline gives CDR1 MNHEY, CDR2 SVGEGT. This CDR3 is built from 16 residues. V shed 4 bases and J 6 bases; nucleotides not matched to a gene: 12. Here the CDR3 reads CASSSSPSRDRAEAFF. CDR3 nucleotides: TGTGCCAGCAGTTCCTCACCGTCCCGGGACAGGGCTGAAGCTTTCTTT.

In its sample, this clonotype was seen many times. Written as DNA, the CDR3 is TGTGCCAGCAGTTACTCGACAGGAATAAGTTCACCCCTCCACTTT. It codes for CASSYSTGISSPLHF. The chain recombines TRBV6-2 or TRBV6-3 with TRBJ1-6; possibly TRBD1 for D (6 bases). The germline V gene has CDR1 MNHEY and CDR2 SVGEGT. CDR3 length: 15 residues. Deletions cut 0 bases from V and 9 bases from J, with 12 bases between.

This clonotype was seen at least ten times. The rearrangement joins TRBV6-1 to TRBJ1-1; 8 nucleotides match TRBD1. CDR1 and CDR2 (germline): MNHNS, SASEGT. This CDR3 is built from 14 residues. V shed 7 bases and J 2 bases; nucleotides not matched to a gene: 6. The CDR3 DNA sequence: TGTGCCAGCATGTGGACAGGGTTAAACACTGAAGCTTTCTTT. It encodes CASMWTGLNTEAFF.

This clonotype was counted once. CDR3 bases: TGTGCCAGCAGCTACACAGTGGGGGCTGAAGCTTTCTTT. This translates into CASSYTVGAEAFF. V gene TRBV11-2 combines with J gene TRBJ1-1; D is possibly TRBD1 (5 bases). The germline gives CDR1 SGHAT, CDR2 FQNNGV. Trimming took 4 bases from V and 6 from J, leaving 12 bases between them. The CDR3 is 13 residues long.

This clonotype was detected only a few times. The CDR3 protein is CASSQGSGKSYGYTF. The CDR3, as DNA: TGCGCCAGCAGCCAAGGTTCGGGGAAATCCTATGGCTACACCTTC. This chain uses TRBV4-1 with TRBJ1-2; D is ambiguous. Germline CDR1 MGHRA, CDR2 YSYEKL. The CDR3 runs 15 residues. Between the trimmed V and J ends, which lost 1 base and 4 bases, there was a span of 13 bases.

This clonotype turned up a few times. V and J are TRBV5-1 and TRBJ1-4; 8 bases agree with TRBD1. The CDR3 has 15 residues. The V segment lost 3 bases and the J segment 7 bases; nucleotides outside the gene matches: 8. Germline loops: CDR1 SGHRS, CDR2 YFSETQ. CDR3 DNA sequence: TGCGCCAGCAGCTGGGAACAGGGGGAACGTGAAAAACTGTTTTTT. This encodes CASSWEQGEREKLFF.

V gene TRBV5-6 combines with J gene TRBJ1-5; D perhaps matches TRBD1 (6 bases). V was shortened by 4 bases and J by 3 bases, with 11 bases between the two germline ends. CDR1 SGHDT and CDR2 YYEEEE come from the germline V gene. The length of the CDR3 is 14 residues. CDR3 coding DNA: TGTGCCAGCAGCCCCGGGACAAACAATCAGCCCCAGCATTTT. Protein product: CASSPGTNNQPQHF.

The chain uses TRBV9 and TRBJ2-1; 8 bases map to TRBD2. The J segment lost 7 bases and the V segment lost 0 bases, leaving 6 bases of the junction unmatched. This CDR3 is 15 amino acids long. CDR1 is SGDLS and CDR2 is YYNGEE in the germline V gene. Here the CDR3 DNA reads TGTGCCAGCAGCGTAGCGGGGGGGCCAGGAAATGAGCAGTTCTTC. Translating it yields CASSVAGGPGNEQFF.

This clonotype has just a few counts. In DNA form, the CDR3 reads TGTGCCAGCAGTGAATTCCGTGCCGGGGAGCTGTTTTTT. Protein product: CASSEFRAGELFF. The V call is TRBV6-1, the J call TRBJ2-2; D gene unclear. Germline values: CDR1 MNHNS, CDR2 SASEGT. The CDR3 covers 13 residues. The ends were cut back, 2 bases at V and 6 bases at J, with 7 bases in the middle.

The chain employs TRBV6-2 or TRBV6-3 and TRBJ2-5; D gene ambiguous. The CDR3 contains 15 residues. Looked up from germline, CDR1 is MNHEY and CDR2 is SVGEGT. The V end was cut by 7 bases, the J end by 5 bases, with 20 bases between. This chain's CDR3 is CASTTTVGPAETQYF. CDR3 bases: TGTGCCAGCACCACCACCGTCGGACCAGCGGAGACCCAGTACTTC.